The 17 T cell receptor beta chains presented below share a single source sample, sequenced in a study of cytomegalovirus exposure and HLA in healthy donors. The PCR had 60 Vbeta and 13 Jbeta primers. Method: immunoSEQ multiplex PCR; TCRdb's copy keeps in-frame clones and lacks some. The data show around 150,000 clones, approximately 85% seen once. Sequenced sample: PBMCs. These receptors all stem from a middle-aged man in good health and CMV-seropositive.

The rearrangement links TRBV9 to TRBJ2-2; a possible D gene is TRBD1 (5 bases). This CDR3 is built from 17 residues. The germline V gene encodes CDR1 SGDLS and CDR2 YYNGEE. V was cut by 0 bases and J by 5 bases, with 17 bases left in between. For the CDR3, the DNA is TGTGCCAGCAGCGTAGCTACTCATGGGGCCGGGACCGGGGAGCTGTTTTTT. Protein sequence: CASSVATHGAGTGELFF. The entire variable domain, with the rest obtained from reference TRBV9 and TRBJ2-2, is as follows: DSGVTQTPKHLITATGQRVTLRCSPRSGDLSVYWYQQSLDQGLQFLIQYYNGEERAKGNILERFSAQQFPDLHSELNLSSLELGDSALYFCASSVATHGAGTGELFFGEGSRLTVL.

The chain links TRBV19 to TRBJ1-1; no reliable D call. Germline V gene lookup returns CDR1 LNHDA and CDR2 SQIVND (reference sequence). Trimming pared 7 bases from V and 1 base from J, leaving 4 bases between. This CDR3 has 11 amino acids. This CDR3 reads CASNQNTEAFF. For the CDR3, the DNA is TGTGCCAGTAATCAGAACACTGAAGCTTTCTTT.

J is TRBJ1-1 and V is TRBV21-1. TRBV21-1 is given as a pseudogene. The CDR3 contains 11 residues. CDR3 amino acids: CASSKRGRAFF. The CDR3 DNA reads as TGTGCCAGCAGCAAACGGGGGAGGGCTTTCTTT.

The J gene is TRBJ1-1, the V gene TRBV9; 7 positions agree with TRBD1. Germline trimming cut 4 bases from V and 4 bases from J; bases unmatched to any gene: 4. The CDR3 is made up of 13 amino acids. The V gene's germline CDR1 is SGDLS and CDR2 YYNGEE. The CDR3 loop reads CASSLTGVTEAFF. CDR3 nucleotide sequence: TGTGCCAGCAGCTTAACAGGGGTCACTGAAGCTTTCTTT.

The V gene is TRBV6-6, the J gene TRBJ1-1, with D unresolved. Germline lookup yields CDR1 MNHNY and CDR2 SVGAGI (reference sequence). The V gene lost 0 bases and the J gene lost 1 base, with 9 bases spanning the gap. CDR3 size: 15 residues. DNA of the CDR3: TGTGCCAGCAGTTACTCAATGACTGCGAACACTGAAGCTTTCTTT. This codes for CASSYSMTANTEAFF.

This clone was detected a few times. The chain is built from TRBV7-3 and TRBJ2-3; 9 nucleotides agree with TRBD2. Germline assignment: CDR1 SGHTA and CDR2 FQGTGA. V was pared by 5 bases and J by 2 bases, with 5 bases of the junction left unmatched. CDR3 length equals 15 residues. The CDR3: CASSLAGITTDTQYF. CDR3 DNA sequence: TGTGCCAGCAGCCTAGCGGGAATTACCACAGATACGCAGTATTTT.

The chain couples TRBV7-2 to TRBJ2-3; tentatively, D is TRBD1 (6 bases). Germline-derived CDR1 and CDR2 are SGHTA and FQGNSA. This CDR3 contains 15 residues. Trimming cost V 1 base and J 2 bases, with 10 bases left between them. Written as DNA, the CDR3 is TGTGCCAGCAGCTTAGGGGGGCTTACCACAGATACGCAGTATTTT. This sequence encodes CASSLGGLTTDTQYF.

The chain uses TRBV5-1 and TRBJ2-7; possibly TRBD1 for D (6 bases). This CDR3 comprises 14 residues. V gave up 4 bases and J gave up 0 bases, with 11 bases separating them. Germline V CDR1 and CDR2: SGHRS, YFSETQ. As DNA, the CDR3 is TGCGCCAGCAGCGACAGGTCGAGCTCCTACGAGCAGTACTTC. Translated: CASSDRSSSYEQYF. The entire variable domain, with the rest obtained from reference TRBV5-1 and TRBJ2-7, is as follows: KAGVTQTPRYLIKTRGQQVTLSCSPISGHRSVSWYQQTPGQGLQFLFEYFSETQRNKGNFPGRFSGRQFSNSRSEMNVSTLELGDSALYLCASSDRSSSYEQYFGPGTRLTVT.

The gene calls are TRBV5-8 and TRBJ2-3; no firm D call. Looked up from germline, CDR1 is SGHTS and CDR2 is YDEGEE. V was cut by 5 bases and J by 4 bases, with 8 bases left in between. The CDR3 runs to 12 residues. CDR3 DNA: TGTGCCAGCAGTTCGGTCGCAGATACGCAGTATTTT. Amino acid sequence: CASSSVADTQYF. Drawing the rest from reference TRBV5-8 and TRBJ2-3, the complete variable domain is EAGVTQSPTHLIKTRGQQATLRCSPISGHTSVYWYQQALGLGLQFLLWYDEGEERNRGNFPPRFSGRQFPNYSSELNVNALELEDSALYLCASSSVADTQYFGPGTRLTVL.

This rearrangement joins TRBV5-1 to TRBJ2-2; D is unresolved. Looked up from germline, CDR1 is SGHRS and CDR2 is YFSETQ. The length of the CDR3 is 15 residues. Trimming took 4 bases from V and 5 from J, leaving 15 bases between them. Here the CDR3 DNA reads TGCGCCAGCAGCCGAGGAGAACCGGCGACCGGGGAGCTGTTTTTT. Translated: CASSRGEPATGELFF.

The rearrangement links TRBV27 to TRBJ2-2; 13 nucleotides align to TRBD2. Per germline, CDR1 MNHEY and CDR2 SMNVEV (reference sequence). This CDR3 region has 20 residues. Unmatched junction bases numbered 18, after V lost 6 bases and J lost 5 bases. CDR3 amino acids: CASRSTGHLLAGGGTGELFF. CDR3 in DNA: TGTGCCAGCAGGAGCACGGGACACCTACTAGCGGGAGGGGGTACCGGGGAGCTGTTTTTT.

The chain employs TRBV12-5 and TRBJ2-3; TRBD2 agrees at 8 bases. From germline, CDR1 is LGHNT and CDR2 FRNRAP. Germline trimming cut 0 bases from V and 3 bases from J; bases unmatched to any gene: 5. This CDR3 contains 16 residues. CDR3 in amino acids: CASGLVSGRGTDTQYF. The DNA for the CDR3 is TGTGCTAGTGGTTTGGTAAGCGGGAGAGGAACAGATACGCAGTATTTT.

CDR3 bases: TGCGCCAGCAGCGTACCCCAGGGGACTGAAGCTTTCTTT. Its translation: CASSVPQGTEAFF. This chain connects TRBV5-1 to TRBJ1-1, with D tentatively TRBD1 (6 bases). The CDR3 is 13 residues long. Germline V lookup: CDR1 SGHRS, CDR2 YFSETQ. The V and J ends lost 4 bases and 5 bases respectively, with 12 bases between them.

The chain couples TRBV4-2 to TRBJ1-1; possible D gene TRBD1, 5 bases. The germline gives CDR1 LGHNA, CDR2 YNFKEQ. V was clipped by 1 base and J by 0 bases, with 9 bases between them. This CDR3 is 15 amino acids long. CDR3 sequence (DNA): TGTGCCAGCAGCCAAGCGGAGGGGCTGAACACTGAAGCTTTCTTT. Its protein product is CASSQAEGLNTEAFF.

V gene TRBV4-1 combines with J gene TRBJ1-1; 7 nucleotides align to TRBD1. In germline, CDR1 is MGHRA, CDR2 YSYEKL. This CDR3 has 15 residues. Trimming removed 0 bases from V and 1 base from J; junction bases left unmatched: 2. Here the CDR3 DNA reads TGCGCCAGCAGCCAAGATGGGACAGCGAACACTGAAGCTTTCTTT. It specifies CASSQDGTANTEAFF.

The chain carries TRBV4-1 and TRBJ2-1, with 9 nucleotides matching TRBD2. There are 16 residues in the CDR3. With 4 bases clipped from V and 3 bases from J, the junction kept 7 bases outside the gene matches. Germline loops: CDR1 MGHRA, CDR2 YSYEKL. CDR3 nucleotides: TGCGCCAGCAGCCCCTTTCTAGCGGGGATCTACAATGAGCAGTTCTTC. It encodes CASSPFLAGIYNEQFF.

The J gene is TRBJ1-1, the V gene TRBV6-5; TRBD1 aligns across 8 bases. The length of the CDR3 is 14 residues. The ends lost 4 bases at V and 7 bases at J; junction bases unmatched: 8. Germline values: CDR1 MNHEY, CDR2 SVGAGI. The CDR3 loop reads CASSSFDRGGEAFF. As DNA, the CDR3 is TGTGCCAGCAGTTCCTTTGACAGGGGAGGTGAAGCTTTCTTT.